This TCR beta chain originates from a study of Ad26.COV2.S vaccination and SARS-CoV-2 variants. Treatment of the sample: roughly 19 received Ad26.COV2.S at low or high dose, single or two shots; 5 received placebo; per-sample allocation not given. At day 63 after the first vaccine or placebo injection, samples were drawn. Germline values: CDR1 LNHDA, CDR2 SQIVND (reference sequence). V dropped 4 bases and J dropped 4; count of bases not matched to a gene: 7. There are 16 residues in the CDR3. A remark on this clone: Antigen specificity is unknown.

Study conclusions and caveats: Vaccine recipients posted higher spike-specific TCR breadth than their placebo counterparts.

The repertoire was sequenced with immunoSEQ multiplex PCR; TCRdb's copy has only in-frame clones and lacks some. Seen here are 450,000 to 550,000 clones, 89% observed once, and the top ten hold around 2.5%. This sequence joins TRBV19 and TRBJ2-1, with 10 bases identical to TRBD1. Source: peripheral blood, taken in a trial of Ad26.COV2.S vaccine versus placebo. The receptor's source is a person aged 18-60 years who received the Ad26.COV2.S COVID-19 vaccine or a placebo. CDR3 coding DNA: TGTGCCAGTAGTACCGACAGGGGGCCGTTGTACAATGAGCAGTTCTTC. Residues: CASSTDRGPLYNEQFF.